Listed below are T cell receptor beta chains from one sample, sequenced in a study of blood T cell repertoires in COVID-19. Repertoires were generated with immunoSEQ multiplex PCR, while TCRdb's copy carries only in-frame clones and drops some. The sample has roughly 180,000 clones; roughly 85% are singletons. Sequencing was performed on peripheral blood. These receptors were collected from a woman aged 55-75 years with acute or convalescent COVID-19. The CDR3 runs from the conserved cysteine through the conserved F or W. The D gene is left open where the match is weak. Size is omitted from some rows. Given values are once, few, many or a class for expanded clones.

-,-,TRBV10-3,TRBJ2-5,CAISESSGGPGAQYF,TGTGCCATCAGTGAGTCGTCAGGTGGCCCCGGGGCCCAGTACTTC
few,-,TRBV9,TRBJ1-5,CASSPGQAGQPQHF,TGTGCCAGCAGCCCCGGCCAGGCGGGTCAGCCCCAGCATTTT
-,TRBD1,TRBV30,TRBJ1-5,CAWSTTGGAGQPQHF,TGTGCCTGGAGTACCACAGGGGGCGCCGGACAGCCCCAGCATTTT
-,TRBD2,TRBV2,TRBJ2-7,CASRRLAGGREQYF,TGTGCCAGCAGACGACTAGCGGGAGGGCGCGAGCAGTACTTC
-,-,TRBV28,TRBJ1-5,CASTDSVEGHQPQHF,TGTGCCAGCACCGATAGCGTAGAGGGTCATCAGCCCCAGCATTTT
-,-,TRBV9,TRBJ2-2,CATGDGEPGELFF,TGTGCGACGGGGGACGGCGAACCCGGGGAGCTGTTTTTT
few,-,TRBV10-3,TRBJ1-2,CAISPTGANYGYTF,TGTGCCATCAGTCCAACCGGGGCTAACTATGGCTACACCTTC
-,-,TRBV6-5,TRBJ1-2,CAAQGVLGGYTF,TGTGCAGCTCAAGGGGTGCTGGGTGGCTACACCTTC
once,TRBD2,TRBV7-9,TRBJ2-1,CASSGTSGIYNEQFF,TGTGCCAGCAGCGGGACTAGCGGGATCTACAATGAGCAGTTCTTC
-,TRBD1,TRBV2,TRBJ1-3,CASSTPGTGNWSGNTIYF,TGTGCCAGCAGTACCCCCGGGACAGGGAATTGGTCTGGAAACACCATATATTTT
-,TRBD1,TRBV6-5,TRBJ2-7,CASTGGVMYEQYF,TGTGCCAGCACAGGGGGCGTCATGTACGAGCAGTACTTC
-,TRBD1,TRBV7-9,TRBJ1-2,CASSLGTAHGYTF,TGTGCCAGCAGCCTCGGGACAGCCCATGGCTACACCTTC
-,-,TRBV6-1,TRBJ1-2,CASSEWGQGRNYGYTF,TGTGCCAGCAGTGAATGGGGCCAAGGACGCAACTATGGCTACACCTTC
-,-,TRBV5-1,TRBJ2-5,CASKGTGETQYF,TGCGCCAGCAAAGGGACTGGCGAGACCCAGTACTTC
-,-,TRBV6-5,TRBJ1-2,CASSYQQGVSYGYTF,TGTGCCAGCAGTTACCAGCAGGGTGTTTCCTATGGCTACACCTTC
-,TRBD1,TRBV4-2,TRBJ1-1,CASSRGQGLNTEAFF,TGTGCCAGCAGCCGAGGACAGGGTTTGAACACTGAAGCTTTCTTT
few,-,TRBV10-3,TRBJ1-1,CATGRGAGNTEAFF,TGTGCCACCGGACGGGGGGCGGGGAACACTGAAGCTTTCTTT
-,TRBD2,TRBV4-2,TRBJ2-1,CASSQDWGGTSYNEQFF,TGTGCCAGCAGCCAAGATTGGGGAGGGACTAGCTACAATGAGCAGTTCTTC
-,TRBD2,TRBV7-6,TRBJ2-3,CASSLGAGGTSTDTQYF,TGTGCCAGCAGCTTAGGCGCGGGAGGAACTAGCACAGATACGCAGTATTTT
-,-,TRBV5-5,TRBJ1-3,CASARGGSGNTIYF,TGTGCCAGCGCACGGGGGGGATCTGGAAACACCATATATTTT
-,TRBD1,TRBV28,TRBJ1-2,CASNPGQGPRGYTF,TGTGCCAGCAACCCAGGACAGGGACCGAGGGGCTACACCTTC
-,-,TRBV11-2,TRBJ2-1,CASSLVLLTAYNEQFF,TGTGCCAGCAGCTTAGTACTCCTAACAGCCTACAATGAGCAGTTCTTC
-,-,TRBV19,TRBJ1-1,CASTRGRTEAFF,TGTGCCAGCACCAGGGGTAGGACTGAAGCTTTCTTT
-,TRBD1,TRBV9,TRBJ1-1,CASSALTGGRTEAFF,TGTGCCAGCAGCGCCTTGACAGGGGGCCGAACTGAAGCTTTCTTT
-,TRBD1,TRBV4-1,TRBJ2-2,CASSQDRTGPGELFF,TGCGCCAGCAGCCAAGATAGGACAGGGCCCGGGGAGCTGTTTTTT
-,-,TRBV19,TRBJ1-5,CASKGAENQPQHF,TGTGCCAGTAAAGGGGCAGAGAATCAGCCCCAGCATTTT
-,-,TRBV5-4,TRBJ2-1,CASSLIGRGTFIDEQFF,TGTGCCAGCAGCTTGATAGGGAGGGGGACTTTCATCGATGAGCAGTTCTTC
-,-,TRBV20-1,TRBJ1-2,CSASREDGYTF,TGCAGTGCTTCCAGGGAGGATGGCTACACCTTC
-,-,TRBV6-6,TRBJ1-4,CASSYRGGGNEKLFF,TGTGCCAGCAGTTACCGGGGGGGCGGCAATGAAAAACTGTTTTTT
-,TRBD1,TRBV19,TRBJ2-2,CASTHGGTGPGELFF,TGTGCCAGTACCCATGGGGGGACAGGGCCCGGGGAGCTGTTTTTT
-,-,TRBV7-2,TRBJ1-1,CASSLDPFMANTEAFF,TGTGCCAGCAGCTTAGACCCGTTCATGGCGAACACTGAAGCTTTCTTT
-,TRBD1,TRBV11-2,TRBJ1-2,CASSLGQGAIGYTF,TGTGCCAGCAGCTTAGGACAGGGGGCAATTGGCTACACCTTC
-,-,TRBV5-1,TRBJ1-2,CASSQEGQTSGYTF,TGCGCCAGCAGCCAGGAGGGGCAAACATCCGGCTACACCTTC
-,-,TRBV9,TRBJ2-2,CASSVVKGELFF,TGTGCCAGCAGCGTAGTCAAAGGGGAGCTGTTTTTT
-,-,TRBV3-1/TRBV3-2,TRBJ1-3,CASRLGVSGNTIYF,TGTGCCAGCAGACTAGGTGTCTCTGGAAACACCATATATTTT
-,TRBD2,TRBV5-1,TRBJ2-5,CASSLTSGNGETQYF,TGCGCCAGCAGCTTGACTAGCGGGAATGGGGAGACCCAGTACTTC